What follows describes a single TCR beta chain. Its antigen is as yet unknown. The sample comes from a study of long-term antiretroviral therapy in people with HIV. The study's findings and limits: After ART, diversity increased yet remained lower than transplant donor controls. HIV repertoires spanned tighter CDR3 length ranges than controls did. Clonal populations expanded prior to ART predominated within the repertoire at all time points. Someone took the blood between about 2003 and 2018, maybe while older ART regimens were in use.

V trimming: 0 bases; J trimming: 0 bases; junction bases outside the gene matches: 3. The CDR3 covers 16 residues. The germline CDR1 and CDR2 sequences are SGHRS and YFSETQ. This was the immunoSEQ v3.0 assay at survey level. Here immunoSEQ multiplex PCR was the method, and the copy in TCRdb shows in-frame clones only, minus some. The sample comprises more than 11,000 clones, 77% of which are singletons, and 15% to 25% rests with the top ten. The rearrangement uses TRBV5-1 and TRBJ2-3, with 8 bases matching TRBD2. Sequenced here: unsorted PBMCs, sampled 1.3 years before starting antiretroviral therapy. The sequence derives from a man between 35 and 55 years old with HIV. CDR3 sequence: CASSLGLAPSTDTQYF. In DNA, the CDR3 is TGCGCCAGCAGCTTGGGACTAGCGCCAAGCACAGATACGCAGTATTTT.